The 6 T cell receptor beta chains below come from one sample, sequenced in a study of T cells after yellow fever vaccination. A single record per CDR3 protein comes from TCRdb applying MiXCR to the 5' RACE reads. The data show about 320,000 distinct CDR3 sequences, around 11% seen once. The sequenced sample was CD4+ T cells sorted from PBMCs, obtained 45 days after the yellow fever booster vaccination. The receptors here all came from a man younger than 35 who received the YFV17D yellow fever vaccine.

This clonotype was seen only a few times. The genes are TRBV6-5 and TRBJ1-6; 7 bases map to TRBD1. CDR1 MNHEY and CDR2 SVGAGI come from the germline V gene. V lost 4 bases to trimming and J lost 9 bases; unmatched junction nucleotides: 12. The CDR3 is 16 amino acids. CDR3 protein: CASSLRGRSGRSPLHF. In DNA, the CDR3 is TGTGCCAGCAGTTTGAGGGGGCGGTCTGGACGTTCACCCCTCCACTTT.

In this sample, this clonotype turned up a few times. CDR3 in DNA: TGTGCCAGCAGTTACTCGAGGGTCGGACAGACCGGCTACACCTTC. This sequence encodes CASSYSRVGQTGYTF. V is TRBV6-5 and J is TRBJ1-2; TRBD1 is a possible D gene (6 bases). Trimming pared 0 bases from V and 8 bases from J, leaving 16 bases between. Germline CDR1 is MNHEY and CDR2 is SVGAGI. The length of the CDR3 is 15 residues.

V gene TRBV4-1 combines with J gene TRBJ1-3; D is unresolved. V lost 4 bases to trimming and J lost 4 bases, with 8 bases between them. Germline CDR1 and CDR2: MGHRA and YSYEKL. The CDR3 has 13 residues. In DNA, the CDR3 is TGCGCCAGCAGCCCCGAACAGGGAAACACCATATATTTT. Translating it yields CASSPEQGNTIYF.

This clonotype appeared a few times. The chain combines TRBV5-1 with TRBJ2-5; 7 positions agree with TRBD2. The V gene end was trimmed by 1 base and the J gene end by 5 bases; junction bases not matched to a gene: 8. The CDR3 runs 15 residues. Germline loops: CDR1 SGHRS, CDR2 YFSETQ. The CDR3 DNA follows: TGCGCCAGCAGCTTGTTCGAAGCGGGGTATGAGACCCAGTACTTC. As protein: CASSLFEAGYETQYF.

This clonotype has just a few counts. The chain's CDR3 is CATSRSGGETQYF. The CDR3 DNA sequence: TGTGCCACCAGTAGATCAGGGGGGGAGACCCAGTACTTC. The V gene is TRBV24-1, the J gene TRBJ2-5; D perhaps matches TRBD1 (7 bases). Germline CDR1 is KGHDR and CDR2 is SFDVKD. V was cut by 6 bases and J by 5 bases, with 12 bases left in between. This CDR3 has 13 amino acids.

This clonotype has at least ten counts. V and J are TRBV7-3 and TRBJ2-3, with D unclear. The CDR3 covers 14 residues. V dropped 5 bases and J dropped 7 bases, with 16 bases sitting between them. Germline V lookup: CDR1 SGHTA, CDR2 FQGTGA. The CDR3 DNA reads TGTGCCAGCAGCCCCTCGGCCCGCATAAATACGCAGTATTTT. It specifies CASSPSARINTQYF.